The next 29 T cell receptor beta chains were all read from a single sample in a study of shared clonotypes between healthy human individuals. The protocol was immunoSEQ multiplex PCR, while the TCRdb copy is restricted to in-frame clones and leaves out a portion. The table includes 950,000 to 1,100,000 clones, 75% to 80% detected once. Sequencing was carried out using memory CD4+ T cells from PBMCs. Subset meaning: CD45RA-negative fraction. These receptors came from a man younger than 35 in good health. Some clones in this sample may be carry-over from other donors' samples.

The J gene is TRBJ1-5, the V gene TRBV6-5, with TRBD1 matching 7 bases. Germline V gives CDR1 MNHEY, CDR2 SVGAGI. This CDR3 has 15 residues. V trimming: 7 bases; J trimming: 5 bases; junction bases outside the gene matches: 11. CDR3 residues: CASTNNRGSYQPQHF. The CDR3 region has the DNA TGTGCCAGCACCAATAACAGGGGATCATATCAGCCCCAGCATTTT.

This clone has at least ten counts. This rearrangement joins TRBV28 to TRBJ1-3; no definite D call. The V and J ends lost 6 bases and 4 bases respectively, with 7 bases between them. CDR1 and CDR2 (germline): MDHEN, SYDVKM. The CDR3 loop spans 12 amino acids. In nucleotides, the CDR3 is TGTGCCAGCAGGGTTGCCGGAAACACCATATATTTT. Translating gives CASRVAGNTIYF.

Turning to this clone: This same CDR3 is encoded by further DNA sequences in the sample. The chain combines TRBV5-4 with TRBJ2-3, with 9 bases identical to TRBD1. Germline values: CDR1 SGHNT, CDR2 YYREEE (reference sequence). The CDR3 is 15 residues long. J was trimmed by 2 bases and V by 4 bases; bases with no gene match: 5. CDR3: CASSLGQGLTDTQYF. The CDR3 coding sequence is TGTGCCAGCAGCCTCGGACAGGGGCTCACAGATACGCAGTATTTT.

This chain links TRBV9 with TRBJ2-2, with 12 bases fitting TRBD2. From germline, CDR1 is SGDLS and CDR2 YYNGEE. J was trimmed by 1 base and V by 3 bases; bases with no gene match: 7. The CDR3 length is 18 residues. CDR3 sequence: CASSAGLAGFGNTGELFF. CDR3 DNA sequence: TGTGCCAGCAGCGCCGGACTAGCGGGGTTCGGGAACACCGGGGAGCTGTTTTTT.

This chain links TRBV29-1 with TRBJ2-5; no clear D gene. Germline CDR1 SQVTM, CDR2 ANQGSEA. The CDR3 contains 13 residues. Trimming pared 3 bases from V and 2 bases from J, leaving 10 bases between. The chain's CDR3 is CSVDGQAQETQYF. CDR3 nucleotides: TGCAGCGTTGATGGGCAGGCTCAAGAGACCCAGTACTTC.

This clone was observed once. Additional DNA sequences in this sample encode the identical CDR3. The chain uses TRBV2 and TRBJ2-5; the D gene could be TRBD1 or TRBD2 (5 bases each). The CDR3 spans 13 residues. Trimming took 3 bases from V and 5 from J, leaving 10 bases between them. Looked up from germline, CDR1 is SNHLY and CDR2 is FYNNEI. CDR3 DNA: TGTGCCAGCAGTGACGTGGGACGGGAGACCCAGTACTTC. Translation gives CASSDVGRETQYF.

The V and J genes are TRBV4-2 and TRBJ2-1; D is tentatively TRBD1 or TRBD2 (6 bases each). Germline assignment: CDR1 LGHNA and CDR2 YNFKEQ. The V gene lost 0 bases and the J gene lost 8 bases, with 11 bases spanning the gap. The CDR3 extends over 14 amino acids. CDR3 loop: CASSQDRGRDEQFF. The DNA of the CDR3 is TGTGCCAGCAGCCAAGATCGGGGGCGGGATGAGCAGTTCTTC.

As for this clone: The same CDR3 can be traced to other DNA sequences in this sample. This chain links TRBV5-6 with TRBJ2-7; either TRBD1 or TRBD2 may fit D (5 bases each). The CDR3 runs 13 residues. The V and J ends lost 1 base and 5 bases respectively, with 10 bases between them. Germline CDR1 is SGHDT and CDR2 is YYEEEE. The CDR3 DNA reads TGTGCCAGCAGCTTGTTGCGAGGGGACGAGCAGTACTTC. Translating it yields CASSLLRGDEQYF. Full variable domain (rest looked up from reference TRBV5-6 and TRBJ2-7): DAGVTQSPTHLIKTRGQQVTLRCSPKSGHDTVSWYQQALGQGPQFIFQYYEEEERQRGNFPDRFSGHQFPNYSSELNVNALLLGDSALYLCASSLLRGDEQYFGPGTRLTVT.

The chain uses TRBV25-1 and TRBJ1-5, with D perhaps matching TRBD1 (5 bases). Germline V gene lookup returns CDR1 MGHDK and CDR2 SYGVNS. V lost 1 base, J lost 4 bases, and 8 bases lay in between. This CDR3 spans 14 amino acids. The DNA of the CDR3 is TGTGCCAGCAGTGAATGGGGCCCGAATCAGCCCCAGCATTTT. Amino acid sequence: CASSEWGPNQPQHF.

This clone was detected only a few times. The chain combines TRBV7-8 with TRBJ2-2; 8 bases fit TRBD2. This CDR3 is built from 17 residues. Germline V gene lookup returns CDR1 SGHVS and CDR2 FQNEAQ. Germline trimming cut 0 bases from V and 4 bases from J; bases unmatched to any gene: 7. The CDR3 DNA follows: TGTGCCAGCAGCTTAGCGGGCGGACTAGCTCCCACCGGGGAGCTGTTTTTT. Translated, it gives CASSLAGGLAPTGELFF.

This chain uses TRBV9 with TRBJ2-3; 10 bases fit TRBD2. The trim removed 7 bases at V and 1 base at J, leaving 3 bases unmatched. The CDR3 is 14 amino acids. Germline V CDR1 and CDR2: SGDLS, YYNGEE. The CDR3 coding sequence is TGTGCCAGCGGTACTAGCGGGGGCACAGATACGCAGTATTTT. As protein: CASGTSGGTDTQYF.

The J gene is TRBJ2-5, the V gene TRBV28, with a weak D call TRBD2 (6 bases). Germline V gene sequence: CDR1 MDHEN, CDR2 SYDVKM. This CDR3 contains 17 residues. The germline V and J ends were trimmed by 3 bases and 1 base, with 18 bases remaining between them. CDR3 in amino acids: CASSLNMVGGGQETQYF. The CDR3 DNA sequence: TGTGCCAGCAGTTTGAACATGGTGGGGGGAGGCCAAGAGACCCAGTACTTC.

This clone was picked up one time. The DNA for the CDR3 is TGTGCCAGCAGTTTGAATGGGGCGGGGGAAGCTTTCTTT. Protein sequence: CASSLNGAGEAFF. The chain couples TRBV27 to TRBJ1-1; tentative D call: TRBD1 (5 bases). This CDR3 has 13 residues. Trimming shortened V by 3 bases and J by 8 bases, and 13 bases separated the two germline ends. The germline gives CDR1 MNHEY, CDR2 SMNVEV (reference sequence).

As concerns this clone: Different DNA sequences within this sample yield the same CDR3. The V and J genes are TRBV9 and TRBJ1-1, with D unclear. The CDR3 runs 14 residues. Germline V gene sequence: CDR1 SGDLS, CDR2 YYNGEE. V lost 0 bases to trimming and J lost 1 base, with 7 bases between them. The CDR3 DNA reads TGTGCCAGCAGCGTAGGTCCGCAGAACACTGAAGCTTTCTTT. This gives the protein CASSVGPQNTEAFF.

V is TRBV28 and J is TRBJ1-2, with D maybe TRBD1 (5 bases). The CDR3 sequence is 13 residues long. Deletions cut 8 bases from V and 5 bases from J, with 15 bases between. The V gene's germline CDR1 is MDHEN and CDR2 SYDVKM. CDR3 protein: CASYSAGGYGYTF. CDR3 DNA: TGTGCCAGCTACTCGGCCGGGGGGTATGGCTACACCTTC.

The rearrangement joins TRBV4-2 to TRBJ2-3; D is undetermined. Germline loops: CDR1 LGHNA, CDR2 YNFKEQ. The CDR3 is made up of 16 amino acids. The ends were cut back, 5 bases at V and 0 bases at J, with 15 bases in the middle. The chain's CDR3 is CASSTLADPSTDTQYF. The CDR3 region has the DNA TGTGCCAGCAGCACCCTGGCCGACCCTAGCACAGATACGCAGTATTTT.

This clone came up a few times. This sample also contains other DNA sequences that code for the same CDR3. The genes are TRBV7-8 and TRBJ1-1; possibly TRBD1 for D (5 bases). CDR1 SGHVS and CDR2 FQNEAQ come from the germline V gene. The CDR3 is made up of 14 amino acids. Trimming removed 0 bases at V and 0 bases at J, with 5 bases between. CDR3 DNA sequence: TGTGCCAGCAGCTTAGCCAGGGTGAACACTGAAGCTTTCTTT. This sequence encodes CASSLARVNTEAFF.

This chain links TRBV28 with TRBJ1-4; D gene uncertain. The CDR3 consists of 15 residues. Trimming shortened V by 4 bases and J by 10 bases, and 19 bases separated the two germline ends. Germline CDR1 MDHEN, CDR2 SYDVKM. CDR3 in DNA: TGTGCCAGCAGTTCCCGCGGAGGGTCCGATCTAAAACTGTTTTTT. Its translation is CASSSRGGSDLKLFF.

This rearrangement joins TRBV2 to TRBJ1-2; the match to TRBD1 covers 9 bases. Germline V gives CDR1 SNHLY, CDR2 FYNNEI. Trimming cost V 6 bases and J 2 bases; bases outside gene matches: 4. The CDR3 is made up of 14 amino acids. DNA for the CDR3: TGTGCCAGCAGGGGCGGGACAGGGAACTATGGCTACACCTTC. Translating it yields CASRGGTGNYGYTF.

The chain joins TRBV7-2 to TRBJ2-1; D tentatively reads TRBD1 or TRBD2 (5 bases each). CDR1 and CDR2 from the germline V gene are SGHTA and FQGNSA. Trimming pared 3 bases from V and 12 bases from J, leaving 12 bases between. The CDR3 runs to 12 residues. The CDR3 reads CASSLLRDAQFF. The CDR3 DNA reads TGTGCCAGCAGCTTGCTCCGGGACGCGCAGTTCTTC.

The gene calls are TRBV7-2 and TRBJ2-7; maybe TRBD2 (5 bases). The length of the CDR3 is 14 residues. Trimming removed 3 bases from V and 4 bases from J, with 13 bases in between. CDR1 SGHTA and CDR2 FQGNSA come from the germline V gene. The CDR3 spells CASSLLGRRYEQYF. The CDR3 nucleotides read TGTGCCAGCAGCTTGTTAGGACGGAGGTACGAGCAGTACTTC. The variable domain in full, completed from reference TRBV7-2 and TRBJ2-7, reads GAGVSQSPSNKVTEKGKDVELRCDPISGHTALYWYRQSLGQGLEFLIYFQGNSAPDKSGLPSDRFSAERTGGSVSTLTIQRTQQEDSAVYLCASSLLGRRYEQYFGPGTRLTVT.

This clone was seen repeatedly, ten times or more. V is TRBV29-1 and J is TRBJ1-1; D perhaps matches TRBD1 (5 bases). With 7 bases removed from V and 0 bases from J, the gap between germline ends came to 15 bases. This CDR3 has 14 residues. The V gene's germline CDR1 is SQVTM and CDR2 ANQGSEA. CDR3 DNA: TGCAGCGGGTGGGACTTCGGGCTGAACACTGAAGCTTTCTTT. Translation: CSGWDFGLNTEAFF.

This chain uses TRBV10-3 with TRBJ2-3; either TRBD1 or TRBD2 may fit D (5 bases each). Trimming left V 6 bases short and J 0 bases short, with 10 bases between. From germline, CDR1 is ENHRY and CDR2 SYGVKD. CDR3 length: 14 residues. The CDR3 loop is CAIRSEGSTDTQYF. The CDR3 coding sequence is TGTGCCATCAGATCTGAGGGGAGCACAGATACGCAGTATTTT.

This chain links TRBV29-1 with TRBJ2-1; 8 nucleotides match TRBD1. V gave up 4 bases and J gave up 6 bases; unmatched junction bases: 8. CDR3 length equals 14 residues. Germline V CDR1 and CDR2: SQVTM, ANQGSEA. The CDR3 DNA is TGCAGCGTTGTAAGGACAGGGATGGTCAATGAGCAGTTCTTC. Its translation is CSVVRTGMVNEQFF.

V usage is TRBV2 and J usage is TRBJ2-3; possible D gene TRBD1, 6 bases. Germline CDR1 and CDR2: SNHLY and FYNNEI. The CDR3 is 14 residues long. Trimming pared 6 bases from V and 4 bases from J, leaving 14 bases between. In DNA form, the CDR3 reads TGTGCCAGCAGGGACGGGGCAGGGGCAGATACGCAGTATTTT. Translated, it gives CASRDGAGADTQYF.

V is TRBV12-1 and J is TRBJ1-5. TRBV12-1 is designated a pseudogene. This CDR3 spans 14 amino acids. CDR3 sequence: CASSPGNSNQPQHF. CDR3 nucleotide sequence: TGTGCCAGCAGCCCGGGGAATAGCAATCAGCCCCAGCATTTT.

This clone has ten or more counts. DNA of the CDR3: TGTGCCAGCAGCCACGGGACACAGGGTGGCGAGCAGTACTTC. Its protein is CASSHGTQGGEQYF. The V and J genes are TRBV4-2 and TRBJ2-7; maybe TRBD1 (6 bases). Germline V CDR1 and CDR2: LGHNA, YNFKEQ. CDR3 length equals 14 residues. V shed 3 bases and J shed 6 bases, with 15 bases lying between them.

The chain is built from TRBV14 and TRBJ1-5; TRBD1 matches at 7 bases. V lost 3 bases, J lost 5 bases, and 4 bases stayed unmatched. The CDR3 loop spans 14 amino acids. Looked up from germline, CDR1 is SGHDN and CDR2 is FVKESK. For the CDR3, the DNA is TGTGCCAGCAGCCAGGACAGGACTTATCAGCCCCAGCATTTT. This translates into CASSQDRTYQPQHF.

About this clone itself: This sample includes further DNA sequences coding for the same CDR3. The rearrangement uses TRBV5-1 and TRBJ2-3; no reliable D call. There are 16 residues in the CDR3. The V end lost 0 bases, the J end lost 0 bases, and 11 bases lay between the germline ends. CDR1 and CDR2 from the germline V gene are SGHRS and YFSETQ. The CDR3 DNA sequence: TGCGCCAGCAGCTTGGCCGGTGGAACTAGCACAGATACGCAGTATTTT. Translating it yields CASSLAGGTSTDTQYF.